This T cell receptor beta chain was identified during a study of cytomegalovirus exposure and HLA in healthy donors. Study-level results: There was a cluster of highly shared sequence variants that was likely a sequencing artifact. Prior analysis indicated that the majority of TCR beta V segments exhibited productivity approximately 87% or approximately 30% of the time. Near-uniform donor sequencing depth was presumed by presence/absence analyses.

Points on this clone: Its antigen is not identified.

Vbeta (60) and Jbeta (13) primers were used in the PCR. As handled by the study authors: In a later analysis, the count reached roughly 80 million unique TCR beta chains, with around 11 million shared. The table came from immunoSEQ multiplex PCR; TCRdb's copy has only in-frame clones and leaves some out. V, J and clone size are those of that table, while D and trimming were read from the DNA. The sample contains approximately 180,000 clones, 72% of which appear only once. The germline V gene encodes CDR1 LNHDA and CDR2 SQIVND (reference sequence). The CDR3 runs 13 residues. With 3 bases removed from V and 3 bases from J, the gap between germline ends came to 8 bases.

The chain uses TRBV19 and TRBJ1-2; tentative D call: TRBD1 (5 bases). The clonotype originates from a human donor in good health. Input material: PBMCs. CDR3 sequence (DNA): TGTGCCAGTAGTATTGGGGCCGACTATGGCTACACCTTC. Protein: CASSIGADYGYTF. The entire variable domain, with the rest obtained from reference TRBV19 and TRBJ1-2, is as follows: DGGITQSPKYLFRKEGQNVTLSCEQNLNHDAMYWYRQDPGQGLRLIYYSQIVNDFQKGDIAEGYSVSREKKESFPLTVTSAQKNPTAFYLCASSIGADYGYTFGSGTRLTVV.